This TCR beta chain emerged from a study of T cells in Graves' hyperthyroidism and ophthalmopathy. Study summary: Peripheral blood was collected at initial diagnosis, before any treatment.

The study's findings and limits: A model of 13 V-J features distinguished ophthalmopathy from stable hyperthyroidism.

A Clinical Activity Score of at least 3, a NOSPECS grade of at least 4 and a duration under 3 months were recorded in the ophthalmopathy patients. Thyroid ultrasound, orbital computed tomography, clinical symptoms, and serum thyroxine and TRAb underpinned diagnoses. TCR beta CDR3 region amplification was performed from RNA transcripts. Using the HTBI primer set, a first-round RT-PCR was run on the TCR CDR3. One entry per CDR3 protein results from TCRdb running MiXCR on the multiplex PCR reads. Among about 300,000 distinct CDR3 sequences, roughly 19% were seen once, and the ten largest hold about 40%. From germline, CDR1 is SNHLY and CDR2 FYNNEI. The ends lost 0 bases at V and 5 bases at J; junction bases unmatched: 0. CDR3 length equals 13 residues. This clonotype was found many times. Its target is not known.

The clonotype originates from a man in his forties or fifties with Graves' ophthalmopathy. Sequenced: blood. V and J are TRBV2 and TRBJ2-5, with TRBD2 identical over 7 bases. The CDR3 sequence: CASSEASGETQYF. CDR3 DNA: TGTGCCAGCAGTGAAGCTAGCGGGGAGACCCAGTACTTC.